This TCR beta chain derives from a study of blood T cell repertoires in COVID-19 (dated by TCRdb to the early 2020s). Context from the whole study: Samples from collaborators originated in the United States, Italy and Spain and spanned both the acute and convalescent phases of COVID-19. Deeply sampled blood TCRbeta repertoires from subjects exposed to, actively infected with, or recovered from COVID-19 were included in the dataset. The prospective study material was composed of cDNA or gDNA derived from T cells, B-cell-depleted T cells, or PBMCs. Where HLA class I and class II types were available, the types were taken from metadata supplied by the sample provider, not from assay-based typing. The repertoires were made available in a free public database intended to serve as a resource for research on the immune response to SARS-CoV-2. The samples were drawn from the first 160 participants of the ongoing ImmuneRACE study and from 950 to 1,500 subjects provided by 6 global collaborators. A de-identified subject ID, COVID-19 status, age in years and sex were almost always included in the sample metadata. What the work shows at the level of the full study, not this receptor alone: The amount of clinical and demographic metadata varied by source and participant and was provided uncurated.

TCRbeta CDR3 regions were amplified from genomic DNA using the immunoSEQ Assay, a bias-controlled multiplex PCR. The paper's processing steps were these. The number of nucleated cells in each sample was estimated by amplification of reference gene primers within the assay. To quantify the absolute abundance of each unique TCRbeta CDR3 rearrangement, sequence reads were collapsed and filtered. For each sample, productive Simpson clonality was calculated as the square root of Simpson's diversity index over productive rearrangements. TCRdb limited this immuneACCESS table to in-frame rearrangements with V and J called. A share of clones is missing; checked studies link under half to unresolved V genes, and the rest is unexplained. V and J calls and clone size are copied from that table; D and trimming were computed from the DNA. Here the sample has roughly 360,000 clones; more than 75% occur a single time. The ten largest clones represent 1% to 1.5% of the sample.

Participants in the prospective study were enrolled through a virtual design, were aged about 18 to 90 years, and lived in roughly 24 United States geographic areas. Cohort assignment in the prospective study relied on participant-reported clinical history from a screening survey and a study questionnaire. For ImmuneRACE Cohort 3, a participant was defined as recovered based on two consecutive negative NP/OP PCR tests, clearance by a healthcare professional, or resolution of symptoms. In the prospective study, whole blood, serum and a nasopharyngeal or oropharyngeal swab were collected from each participant by mobile phlebotomists. Over an approximately 2-month period, participants in the prospective study had the option of providing additional blood draws and questionnaires. Before DNA extraction, blood samples from the prospective study were shipped at room temperature or frozen. CDR1 and CDR2 are drawn from the germline V gene: SGHTA, FQGNSA. The CDR3 contains 15 residues, cysteine and phenylalanine counted. Only the CDR3 DNA stays, 45 bases, in frame from base 1. V and J lose 8 bases and 3 bases, and a span of 19 bases separates them.

As regards this clone: This receptor's antigen is unknown. No base quality information exists; no much larger clone differs at one position.

The receptor was isolated from a man aged 25 to 40 who had recovered from COVID-19. This receptor chain uses TRBV7-2 and TRBJ2-5; D gene: possibly TRBD2, on 6 matching bases. The sample taken for sequencing was PBMCs or T cells enriched from blood (not recorded which). The nucleotides are TGTGCCAGCGGCAGACGGGACGGAGGGAAAGAGACCCAGTACTTC. It codes for CASGRRDGGKETQYF.